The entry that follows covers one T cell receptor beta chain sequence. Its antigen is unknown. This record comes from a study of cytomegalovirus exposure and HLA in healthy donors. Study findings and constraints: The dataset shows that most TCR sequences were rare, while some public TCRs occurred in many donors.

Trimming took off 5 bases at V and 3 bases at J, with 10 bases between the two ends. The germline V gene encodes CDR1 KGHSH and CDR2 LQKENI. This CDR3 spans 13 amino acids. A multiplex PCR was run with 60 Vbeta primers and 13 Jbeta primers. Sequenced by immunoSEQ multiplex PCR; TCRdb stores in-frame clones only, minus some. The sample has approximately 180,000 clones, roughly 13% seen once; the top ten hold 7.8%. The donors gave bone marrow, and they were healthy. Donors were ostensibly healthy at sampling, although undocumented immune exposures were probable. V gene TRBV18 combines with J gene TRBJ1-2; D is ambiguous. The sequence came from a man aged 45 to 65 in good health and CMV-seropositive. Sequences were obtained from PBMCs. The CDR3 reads CASSTATDYGYTF. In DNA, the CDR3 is TGTGCCAGCTCAACCGCTACGGACTATGGCTACACCTTC.